These 21 T cell receptor beta chains originate from one sample sequenced in a study of blood T cells in healthy people across ages. The second PCR ran roughly 6 to 12 cycles with a sample-barcoded 5' primer and J-beta primers. MiXCR, applied by TCRdb to the 5' RACE reads, yields one record per CDR3 protein. The sample carries approximately 1,000,000 distinct CDR3 sequences, about two fifths recorded once. Input material: blood. These receptors were taken from a man younger than 35 in good health.

The genes are TRBV7-2 and TRBJ2-3, with 8 positions matching TRBD1. Trimming cost V 5 bases and J 6 bases; bases outside gene matches: 10. The CDR3 consists of 15 residues. Germline CDR1 is SGHTA and CDR2 is FQGNSA. The DNA of the CDR3 is TGTGCCAGCAGCATCACAGGGGGAGCTGATGATACGCAGTATTTT. Protein product: CASSITGGADDTQYF.

The chain recombines TRBV28 with TRBJ1-2; D remains unclear. Germline lookup yields CDR1 MDHEN and CDR2 SYDVKM. V lost 10 bases and J 6 bases, leaving 18 bases between the germline ends. The CDR3 is 13 amino acids. In DNA form, the CDR3 reads TGTGCCAACACCACTCCCAGCTTGAATGGCTACACCTTC. It encodes CANTTPSLNGYTF.

This clonotype has only a few counts. V usage is TRBV29-1 and J usage is TRBJ2-5, with 11 bases lining up with TRBD2. Judging by the DNA end, TRBJ2-7 fits better; the J call may be wrong. There are 15 residues in the CDR3. CDR1 and CDR2 (germline): SQVTM, ANQGSEA. This CDR3 is CSVESLAGGLGEQYF. The CDR3 DNA reads TGCAGCGTTGAAAGTTTAGCGGGGGGGCTAGGCGAGCAGTACTTC.

This clonotype was counted between two and nine times. The V gene is TRBV29-1, the J gene TRBJ2-7; D perhaps matches TRBD2 (5 bases). The ends were cut back, 6 bases at V and 7 bases at J, with 13 bases in the middle. The germline V gene has CDR1 SQVTM and CDR2 ANQGSEA. This CDR3 comprises 11 residues. The CDR3: CSVIGTGEQYF. The CDR3 DNA reads as TGCAGCGTAATAGGTACGGGAGAGCAGTACTTC.

This chain uses TRBV6-6 with TRBJ2-3; 10 bases align to TRBD1. Germline values: CDR1 MNHNY, CDR2 SVGAGI (reference sequence). V was pared by 5 bases and J by 1 base, with 3 bases of the junction left unmatched. The CDR3 runs to 15 residues. In DNA, the CDR3 is TGTGCCAGCAGTAACGGGACAGGGGGCACAGATACGCAGTATTTT. Translation: CASSNGTGGTDTQYF.

The rearrangement links TRBV7-8 to TRBJ2-1; 12 bases are a match to TRBD2. Looked up from germline, CDR1 is SGHVS and CDR2 is FQNEAQ. The J segment lost 5 bases and the V segment lost 3 bases, leaving 5 bases of the junction unmatched. This CDR3 region has 16 residues. The DNA for the CDR3 is TGTGCCAGCAGCTTGGCCCGGACTAGCGGGGACAATGAGCAGTTCTTC. Encoded protein: CASSLARTSGDNEQFF.

This clonotype was recorded a few times. The chain links TRBV7-9 to TRBJ1-2; 9 bases are shared with TRBD1. With V trimmed by 4 bases and J by 0 bases, 12 bases remained unmatched. CDR3 length: 18 residues. Germline-derived CDR1 and CDR2 are SEHNR and FQNEAQ (reference sequence). CDR3 DNA: TGTGCCAGCAGCTCACCCCGGGACAGGGAAGAAGCTAACTATGGCTACACCTTC. This codes for CASSSPRDREEANYGYTF.

Worth noting for this clonotype: One junction end disagrees with the germline gene, perhaps due to a read error. CDR3 amino acids: CAGGLGTGFDNEQFF. The CDR3 DNA follows: TGTGCTGGTGGTTTGGGGACAGGGTTTGACAATGAGCAGTTCTTC. This chain links TRBV12-5 with TRBJ2-1, with TRBD1 matching 9 bases. Germline CDR1 LGHNT, CDR2 FRNRAP. The CDR3 is made up of 15 amino acids.

This chain links TRBV29-1 with TRBJ1-2; the match to TRBD1 covers 7 bases. The germline CDR1 and CDR2 sequences are SQVTM and ANQGSEA. There are 14 residues in the CDR3. Losses at the gene ends were 3 bases for V and 3 bases for J; bases not matched to a gene: 7. The CDR3 region is CSVEGFRGDYGYTF. DNA of the CDR3: TGCAGCGTTGAGGGGTTCAGGGGGGACTATGGCTACACCTTC.

The rearrangement links TRBV27 to TRBJ2-5; possible D gene TRBD2, 6 bases. Trimming took 7 bases from V and 11 from J, leaving 26 bases between them. The CDR3 consists of 15 residues. The germline CDR1 and CDR2 sequences are MNHEY and SMNVEV (reference sequence). CDR3 protein: CASKKFWGDGGEQYF. CDR3 DNA sequence: TGTGCCAGCAAAAAGTTTTGGGGAGACGGAGGGGAGCAGTACTTC.

This CDR3 reads CASSSPSGGTDTQYF. CDR3 DNA: TGTGCCAGCAGCTCTCCTAGCGGGGGCACAGATACGCAGTATTTT. The rearrangement joins TRBV6-6 to TRBJ2-3; TRBD2 agrees at 9 bases. The CDR3 totals 15 residues. Germline-derived CDR1 and CDR2 are MNHNY and SVGAGI (reference sequence). With 6 bases clipped from V and 1 base from J, the junction kept 5 bases outside the gene matches.

This clonotype was found a few times. CDR3 loop: CASSQGESGMTDTQYF. CDR3 DNA sequence: TGCGCCAGCAGCCAAGGGGAGAGCGGGATGACAGATACGCAGTATTTT. The genes are TRBV4-3 and TRBJ2-3, with TRBD2 matching 7 bases. The junction had 7 bases not matched to a gene; V was cut back by 1 base and J by 3 bases. The germline gives CDR1 LGHNA, CDR2 YSLEER. The CDR3 covers 16 residues.

This chain uses TRBV24-1 with TRBJ2-1; 9 bases are shared with TRBD2. The V and J ends lost 1 base and 6 bases, in that order; junction bases with no gene match: 3. The CDR3 length is 15 residues. Germline loops: CDR1 KGHDR, CDR2 SFDVKD. The CDR3 loop is CATSDFGTSFNEQFF. The CDR3 coding sequence is TGTGCCACCAGTGATTTCGGGACTAGCTTCAATGAGCAGTTCTTC.

This clonotype was seen only a few times. The chain has TRBV5-1 and TRBJ1-2; perhaps TRBD1 as D (6 bases). CDR3 size: 15 residues. Germline lookup yields CDR1 SGHRS and CDR2 YFSETQ. Between the trimmed V and J ends, which lost 0 bases and 4 bases, there was a span of 13 bases. CDR3 nucleotide sequence: TGCGCCAGCAGCTTGGAGCTGGGGACAACCTATGGCTACACCTTC. As protein: CASSLELGTTYGYTF.

The CDR3 spells CASQGDPPDTEAFF. The CDR3 bases are TGTGCCAGCCAAGGGGACCCCCCGGACACTGAAGCTTTCTTT. The chain links TRBV9 to TRBJ1-1, with D possibly TRBD1 on 5 matching bases. The CDR3 covers 14 residues. Germline V lookup: CDR1 SGDLS, CDR2 YYNGEE. Trimming shortened V by 7 bases and J by 3 bases, and 16 bases separated the two germline ends.

This clonotype appeared a few times. The rearrangement uses TRBV5-4 and TRBJ2-2; D may be TRBD2 (6 bases). The CDR3 spans 15 residues. Germline-derived CDR1 and CDR2 are SGHNT and YYREEE (reference sequence). V lost 0 bases, J lost 3 bases, and 9 bases lay in between. The CDR3 spells CASSLDPGDTGELFF. The CDR3 coding sequence is TGTGCCAGCAGCTTGGATCCGGGGGACACCGGGGAGCTGTTTTTT.

In this sample, this clonotype turned up a few times. This rearrangement joins TRBV5-1 to TRBJ2-3, with D possibly matching TRBD2 (7 bases). The ends were cut back, 5 bases at V and 5 bases at J, with 15 bases in the middle. Germline CDR1 is SGHRS and CDR2 is YFSETQ. CDR3 length: 14 amino acids. The CDR3 reads CASSEGGVEDTQYF. CDR3 sequence (DNA): TGCGCCAGCAGTGAAGGGGGGGTTGAAGATACGCAGTATTTT.

This clonotype was seen a few times. This chain connects TRBV30 to TRBJ1-2; tentatively, D is TRBD1 (5 bases). Trimming removed 5 bases from V and 4 bases from J, with 11 bases in between. The length of the CDR3 is 12 residues. Germline assignment: CDR1 GTSNPN and CDR2 SVGIG (reference sequence). CDR3 region: CAWHRIFYGYTF. The CDR3 DNA reads as TGTGCCTGGCACAGGATTTTCTATGGCTACACCTTC. The full variable domain, completed using reference TRBV30 and TRBJ1-2, is SQTIHQWPATLVQPVGSPLSLECTVEGTSNPNLYWYRQAAGRGLQLLFYSVGIGQISSEVPQNLSASRPQDRQFILSSKKLLLSDSGFYLCAWHRIFYGYTFGSGTRLTVV.

With respect to this clonotype: The junction and the germline gene differ at one end; a read error may be behind it. This chain connects TRBV7-7 to TRBJ2-2; possible D gene TRBD2, 6 bases. From germline, CDR1 is SSHAT and CDR2 FNYEAQ (reference sequence). The CDR3 has 15 amino acids. The CDR3 sequence: CASSLFSSETGELFF. For the CDR3, the DNA is TGTGCTAGCAGCTTATTCTCTAGCGAGACCGGGGAGCTGTTTTTT.

This chain links TRBV5-1 with TRBJ1-1, with a weak D call TRBD1 (5 bases). The CDR3 has 13 amino acids. Trimming took 6 bases from V and 2 from J, leaving 11 bases between them. Germline V gene sequence: CDR1 SGHRS, CDR2 YFSETQ. The CDR3 nucleotides read TGCGCCAGCACGACAGAACTTAACACTGAAGCTTTCTTT. Translating it yields CASTTELNTEAFF.

This clonotype was seen a handful of times. The chain joins TRBV9 to TRBJ2-7, with 7 positions matching TRBD2. Germline V gene data show CDR1 as SGDLS and CDR2 as YYNGEE. The trim removed 2 bases at V and 2 bases at J, leaving 7 bases unmatched. This CDR3 region has 15 residues. The CDR3 is CASSVGGYLPYEQYF. The CDR3 coding sequence is TGTGCCAGCAGCGTCGGGGGGTATCTACCCTACGAGCAGTACTTC.